Listed below are T cell receptor beta chains from one sample, sequenced in a study of T-cell reconstitution after alpha-beta-depleted transplantation in children. TCRdb passed the PCR reads through MiXCR, listing each CDR3 protein once. The sample has 500,000 or so distinct CDR3 sequences, roughly 33% seen once. The input for sequencing was PBMCs from the stem cell graft donor, taken from the stem cell graft. These TCRs come from a human donor who donated a stem cell graft to a child with aplastic anemia. CDR3s include the opening cysteine and the closing phenylalanine or tryptophan. The order of the fields is D gene, V gene, CDR3 length, clone size, J gene, CDR3 DNA, CDR3 protein. D genes are given only for firm matches. Size values are once, few and many counts, or a class for expanded clones, and some rows have none.

.,TRBV7-2,14,.,TRBJ1-1,TGTGCCAGCAGCTCATGGGACTTGCGGACTGAAGCTTTCTTT,CASSSWDLRTEAFF
.,TRBV28,14,few,TRBJ2-7,TGTGCCAGCAGTTTGAAATTACTATCGGGCGAGCAGTACTTC,CASSLKLLSGEQYF
.,TRBV7-2,14,.,TRBJ2-5,TGTGCCAGCAGCTACGGACTCCCACAAGAGACCCAGTACTTC,CASSYGLPQETQYF
.,TRBV6-1,11,.,TRBJ2-1,TGTGCCAGCAGTGAAGGGCTTGAGCAGTTCTTC,CASSEGLEQFF
.,TRBV14,16,.,TRBJ2-3,TGTGCCAGCAGCCAAGGCGGTCGTCCCAGCACAGATACGCAGTATTTT,CASSQGGRPSTDTQYF
.,TRBV29-1,12,.,TRBJ2-5,TGCAGCGTTACAGGGTCCGGGGAGACCCAGTACTTC,CSVTGSGETQYF
TRBD1,TRBV5-6,15,.,TRBJ1-2,TGTGCCAGCAGCTTTCCGGGACAGGGGATCGATGGCTACACCTTC,CASSFPGQGIDGYTF
TRBD2,TRBV6-1,13,few,TRBJ2-1,TGTGCCAGCTGGGAGCGGGAGTTGGGGGAGCAGTTCTTC,CASWERELGEQFF
.,TRBV29-1,15,.,TRBJ2-2,TGCAGCGTTGTGGTAGCAGGGTGGAACACCGGGGAGCTGTTTTTT,CSVVVAGWNTGELFF
.,TRBV24-1,14,.,TRBJ2-1,TGTGCCACCGCCTCGGGGGCCGTTTACAATGAGCAGTTCTTC,CATASGAVYNEQFF
TRBD2,TRBV30,15,few,TRBJ2-3,TGTGCCTGGAGTGCGTTAGCGGGAGTGACAGATACGCAGTATTTT,CAWSALAGVTDTQYF
.,TRBV29-1,14,.,TRBJ1-2,TGCAGCGTTGGGGAAGGGCAGTTGACTTATGGCTACACCTTC,CSVGEGQLTYGYTF
TRBD1,TRBV10-3,18,.,TRBJ2-5,TGTGCCATCAGTGAGTCGCACGGAGTGAGGGGGCAGGAAGAGACCCAGTACTTC,CAISESHGVRGQEETQYF
TRBD1,TRBV27,13,.,TRBJ1-2,TGTGCCAGCAGTTTCCCCGACAGGGGTGGCTACACCTTC,CASSFPDRGGYTF
.,TRBV10-3,12,.,TRBJ2-3,TGTGCCATCAGTGAGTCTCCCGATACGCAGTATTTT,CAISESPDTQYF
.,TRBV5-6,12,few,TRBJ1-2,TGTGCCAGCAGCTTTACAGAAGATGGCTACACCTTC,CASSFTEDGYTF
.,TRBV27,14,few,TRBJ1-2,TGTGCCAGCAGCCTCTACAGGGCTAACTATGGCTACACCTTC,CASSLYRANYGYTF
.,TRBV18,13,few,TRBJ2-2,TGTGCCAGCTCACCACCGATCACCGGGGAGCTGTTTTTT,CASSPPITGELFF
TRBD1,TRBV6-2/TRBV6-3,15,few,TRBJ1-2,TGTGCCAGCACCCAACTCCGACAGGGGTTCTATGGCTACACCTTC,CASTQLRQGFYGYTF
TRBD2,TRBV20-1,16,few,TRBJ2-1,TGCAGTGCTAGAGATTTCGGCGGGAGGCACGCCAATGAGCAGTTCTTC,CSARDFGGRHANEQFF
.,TRBV10-3,17,few,TRBJ2-5,TGTGCCATCAGTGAGTCGCTGACCCAGCTTTACCAAGAGACCCAGTACTTC,CAISESLTQLYQETQYF
.,TRBV29-1,11,.,TRBJ1-2,TGCAGCGTTGAACCAGGGCTTGGCTACACCTTC,CSVEPGLGYTF
TRBD2,TRBV27,18,few,TRBJ2-7,TGTGCCAGCAGTCAATTTCCCGGGCGGCGCGGGAGTCCCTACGAGCAGTACTTC,CASSQFPGRRGSPYEQYF
.,TRBV6-2/TRBV6-3,12,.,TRBJ2-4,TGTGCCAGCAGTTACTTGCGGGACATTCAGTACTTC,CASSYLRDIQYF
.,TRBV6-1,13,.,TRBJ2-7,TGTGCCAGCCGACGGTCGAGCTTCTACGAGCAGTACTTC,CASRRSSFYEQYF
TRBD1,TRBV5-4,15,.,TRBJ2-1,TGTGCCAGCAGCCCCGGGACAGGGGGTTTCAATGAGCAGTTCTTC,CASSPGTGGFNEQFF
.,TRBV7-2,15,.,TRBJ1-2,TGTGCCAGCCCAGGGCCCAAAGACCGCCACTATGGCTACACCTTC,CASPGPKDRHYGYTF
TRBD2,TRBV29-1,17,few,TRBJ2-1,TGCAGCGTTGAAGATTCGGGAGCGGGAGGCAAATACAATGAGCAGTTCTTC,CSVEDSGAGGKYNEQFF